This TCR beta chain was retrieved from a study of OX40 agonist ivuxolimab in advanced cancers. Whole-study context: The group had a mean age of 60 years, ranged from about 23 to 79, and was roughly 83% male. Study-level findings and limits: Compared with others, partial responders at 0.1-3.0 mg/kg displayed clonal expansion among the lowest.

Comments on this clone: The antigen remains undetermined.

Individuals having autoimmune disease history or systemic immunosuppression were not enrolled. Patients had blood sampled at baseline and again on cycle 4 day 1 and cycle 7 day 1. Profiled with immunoSEQ multiplex PCR; TCRdb holds only in-frame clones, not every one. The sample has roughly 90,000 clones, about 89% seen once. The length of the CDR3 is 14 residues. Germline loops: CDR1 MNHNY, CDR2 SVGAGI (reference sequence). V lost 6 bases, J lost 4 bases, and 15 bases lay in between. The sequence derives from an adult with an advanced solid tumor such as melanoma, head and neck, liver or kidney cancer. Sequenced here: CD4+ or CD8+ T cells sorted from blood, sampled in a trial of the OX40 agonist ivuxolimab. The chain joins TRBV6-6 to TRBJ1-2; D uncertain. This CDR3 reads CASSDRLSAYGYTF. The DNA of the CDR3 is TGTGCCAGCAGCGACCGCTTATCCGCCTATGGCTACACCTTC.